The 13 T cell receptor beta chains below were found in one sample sequenced in a study of T cell changes during pregnancy in multiple sclerosis. Some clones are missing from TCRdb's copy, which holds only in-frame ones; the method was immunoSEQ multiplex PCR. The table has more than 80,000 clones, under 95% seen once; the top ten hold roughly 1.4%. This material consisted of peripheral blood, taken in the first trimester of pregnancy. Source of these receptors: a female donor with multiple sclerosis, enrolled in a pregnancy study.

V usage is TRBV6-1 and J usage is TRBJ1-1, with D perhaps TRBD1 (5 bases). Germline CDR1 and CDR2: MNHNS and SASEGT. V shed 0 bases and J shed 3 bases, with 17 bases lying between them. The CDR3 runs to 17 residues. This CDR3 is CASSEAVLQDGYTEAFF. CDR3 DNA sequence: TGTGCCAGCAGTGAAGCGGTTCTACAGGACGGCTACACTGAAGCTTTCTTT.

The rearrangement uses TRBV5-4 and TRBJ2-7; D uncertain. This CDR3 spans 13 amino acids. The ends were cut back, 0 bases at V and 5 bases at J, with 9 bases in the middle. Germline V CDR1 and CDR2: SGHNT, YYREEE (reference sequence). The CDR3 spells CASSLGVSNEQYF. DNA for the CDR3: TGTGCCAGCAGCTTGGGTGTGTCTAACGAGCAGTACTTC.

The chain employs TRBV5-4 and TRBJ2-1; 12 bases match TRBD2. CDR1 and CDR2 from the germline V gene are SGHNT and YYREEE (reference sequence). The CDR3 runs 17 residues. V lost 3 bases to trimming and J lost 0 bases; unmatched junction nucleotides: 4. CDR3 coding DNA: TGTGCCAGCAGCTCTTCTAGCGGGAGGGGCTCCTACAATGAGCAGTTCTTC. Amino acids: CASSSSSGRGSYNEQFF.

V and J are TRBV27 and TRBJ1-1; a weak D match, TRBD1 (5 bases). V lost 5 bases, J lost 3 bases, and 10 bases lay in between. This CDR3 has 13 amino acids. Looked up from germline, CDR1 is MNHEY and CDR2 is SMNVEV (reference sequence). The CDR3 here is CASSQGWDTEAFF. As DNA, the CDR3 is TGTGCCAGCAGTCAGGGCTGGGACACTGAAGCTTTCTTT.

This rearrangement joins TRBV4-3 to TRBJ1-2; D gene ambiguous. Trimming took 0 bases from V and 2 from J, leaving 10 bases between them. Germline CDR1 is LGHNA and CDR2 is YSLEER. CDR3 length: 15 amino acids. CDR3 coding DNA: TGCGCCAGCAGCCAAGACTCCACGCGGAACTATGGCTACACCTTC. Protein: CASSQDSTRNYGYTF.

The chain employs TRBV5-8 and TRBJ1-5; a weak D match, TRBD1 (5 bases). Deletions cut 2 bases from V and 2 bases from J, with 20 bases between. Germline assignment: CDR1 SGHTS and CDR2 YDEGEE. This CDR3 spans 18 amino acids. CDR3 sequence reads: CASSFSPESRGGNQPQHF. CDR3 sequence (DNA): TGTGCCAGCAGCTTCTCACCTGAAAGTAGGGGTGGCAATCAGCCCCAGCATTTT.

The chain recombines TRBV7-8 with TRBJ2-5; D is uncertain. CDR3 length: 13 residues. Germline V lookup: CDR1 SGHVS, CDR2 FQNEAQ. Deletions cut 4 bases from V and 2 bases from J, with 8 bases between. DNA of the CDR3: TGTGCCAGCAGCTCCACAATACAAGAGACCCAGTACTTC. This sequence encodes CASSSTIQETQYF.

V usage is TRBV7-9 and J usage is TRBJ2-2; 9 bases map to TRBD2. Germline CDR1 is SEHNR and CDR2 is FQNEAQ (reference sequence). The CDR3 extends over 16 amino acids. Unmatched junction bases numbered 11, after V lost 5 bases and J lost 7 bases. The CDR3 here is CASSIPAGGVGGELFF. The CDR3 DNA reads as TGTGCCAGCAGCATCCCAGCGGGAGGAGTGGGCGGGGAGCTGTTTTTT.

This chain uses TRBV7-9 with TRBJ1-2, with 9 bases lining up with TRBD1. The CDR3 is 16 residues long. V shed 5 bases, J shed 0 bases, and the junction held 7 bases outside the gene matches. In germline, CDR1 is SEHNR, CDR2 FQNEAQ (reference sequence). The CDR3 spells CASSIYRDRANYGYTF. Here the CDR3 DNA reads TGTGCCAGCAGCATCTACCGGGACAGGGCTAACTATGGCTACACCTTC.

The V call is TRBV20-1, the J call TRBJ1-4; no clear D gene. The CDR3 runs to 10 residues. Germline assignment: CDR1 DFQATT and CDR2 SNEGSKA (reference sequence). The V and J ends lost 6 bases and 4 bases respectively, with 3 bases between them. CDR3 in amino acids: CSASNEKLFF. CDR3 nucleotides: TGCAGTGCCAGTAATGAAAAACTGTTTTTT.

The rearrangement links TRBV9 to TRBJ1-1; TRBD1 matches 8 bases. The J segment lost 6 bases and the V segment lost 0 bases, leaving 7 bases of the junction unmatched. Germline V gives CDR1 SGDLS, CDR2 YYNGEE. This CDR3 has 15 residues. The CDR3 DNA reads as TGTGCCAGCAGCGTAGGAGCAGGGGGCAGGTCTGAAGCTTTCTTT. Translated: CASSVGAGGRSEAFF.

The rearrangement joins TRBV6-1 to TRBJ2-7, with TRBD2 matching over 10 bases. The V segment lost 9 bases and the J segment 4 bases; nucleotides outside the gene matches: 12. The CDR3 is 15 amino acids. Germline V gene lookup returns CDR1 MNHNS and CDR2 SASEGT. The DNA of the CDR3 is TGTGCCAGTAGCCGCCGAACTAGCGGGGATTACGAGCAGTACTTC. Translating it yields CASSRRTSGDYEQYF.

The chain recombines TRBV2 with TRBJ2-1, with a tentative D call TRBD1 (6 bases). The CDR3 is made up of 15 amino acids. Germline assignment: CDR1 SNHLY and CDR2 FYNNEI. With 2 bases removed from V and 5 bases from J, the gap between germline ends came to 13 bases. CDR3 sequence reads: CASSEPGVGNNEQFF. CDR3 in DNA: TGTGCCAGCAGTGAACCAGGGGTAGGAAACAATGAGCAGTTCTTC.